This T cell receptor beta chain was recorded in a study of regulatory T cells in long-lasting Graves disease. Whole-study context: Graves' patients diagnosed newly had used antithyroid drugs under 3 months. Study-level results: TRBV28 was favored in persistent disease, as were TRBJ1-2 and TRBJ2-5.

Time point given: newly diagnosed GD, antithyroid drugs for less than 3 months. Preparation of the TCR library used RNA extracted from PBMCs. Arm-PCR with iRepertoire HTBI primers amplified the CDR3 regions for these TCR beta libraries. TCRdb re-derived calls from the multiplex PCR reads in MiXCR, one entry per CDR3 protein. The profile shows 500,000 or so distinct CDR3 sequences, roughly 15% of them singletons. The CDR3 is 15 residues long. Germline V gene lookup returns CDR1 SNHLY and CDR2 FYNNEI. The ends were cut back, 6 bases at V and 1 base at J, with 12 bases in the middle. This clonotype was recorded many times. Its target is not known. These same data were also listed under a study on T cells in Graves' hyperthyroidism and ophthalmopathy. Per that study: The diagnostic basis comprised clinical symptoms, serum thyroxine and TRAb, thyroid ultrasound and orbital computed tomography.

Specimen: peripheral blood mononuclear cells (PBMCs), collected at new diagnosis, from a patient treated with antithyroid drugs. This clonotype was sampled from a woman aged 35-60 years with Graves disease. The V and J genes are TRBV2 and TRBJ2-2, with D perhaps TRBD1 (7 bases). The CDR3 protein is CASSRQGGNTGELFF. CDR3 DNA sequence: TGTGCCAGCAGCCGACAGGGAGGGAACACCGGGGAGCTGTTTTTT.